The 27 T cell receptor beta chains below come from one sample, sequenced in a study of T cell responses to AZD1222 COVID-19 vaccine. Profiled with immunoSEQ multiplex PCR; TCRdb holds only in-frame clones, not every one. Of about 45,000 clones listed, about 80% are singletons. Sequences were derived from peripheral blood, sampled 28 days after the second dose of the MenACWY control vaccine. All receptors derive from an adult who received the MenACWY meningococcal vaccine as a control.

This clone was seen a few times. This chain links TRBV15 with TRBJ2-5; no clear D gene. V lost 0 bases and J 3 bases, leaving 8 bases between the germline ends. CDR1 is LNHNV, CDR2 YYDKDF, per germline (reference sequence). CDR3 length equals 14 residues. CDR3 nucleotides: TGTGCCACCAGCAGAGATCGGGCAGAAGAGACCCAGTACTTC. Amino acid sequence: CATSRDRAEETQYF.

The CDR3 coding sequence is TGTGCCAGCAGTTATGACCGGGCGCACTACGAGCAGTACTTC. Translation gives CASSYDRAHYEQYF. The V gene is TRBV5-6, the J gene TRBJ2-7; D remains unclear. V lost 5 bases to trimming and J lost 3 bases, with 15 bases between them. The CDR3 runs 14 residues. CDR1 and CDR2 (germline): SGHDT, YYEEEE.

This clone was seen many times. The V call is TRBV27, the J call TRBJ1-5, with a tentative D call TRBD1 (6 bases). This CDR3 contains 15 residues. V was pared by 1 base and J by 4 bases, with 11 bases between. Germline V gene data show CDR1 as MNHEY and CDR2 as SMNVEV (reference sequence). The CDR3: CASSLYSGTNQPQHF. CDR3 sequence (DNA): TGTGCCAGCAGTTTATATTCAGGGACAAATCAGCCCCAGCATTTT.

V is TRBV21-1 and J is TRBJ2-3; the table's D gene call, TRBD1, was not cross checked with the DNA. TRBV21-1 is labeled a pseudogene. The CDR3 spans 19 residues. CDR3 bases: TGTGCCAGCAGCAAATTCGGTCAAGTCGGGACAGGGTTTCCAGATACGCAGTATTTT. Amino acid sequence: CASSKFGQVGTGFPDTQYF.

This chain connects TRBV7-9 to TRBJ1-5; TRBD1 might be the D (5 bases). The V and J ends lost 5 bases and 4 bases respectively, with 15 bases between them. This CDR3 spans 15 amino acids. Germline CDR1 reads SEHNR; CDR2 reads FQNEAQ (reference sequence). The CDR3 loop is CASSPDGHSNQPQHF. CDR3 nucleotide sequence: TGTGCCAGCAGCCCGGACGGACACTCGAATCAGCCCCAGCATTTT.

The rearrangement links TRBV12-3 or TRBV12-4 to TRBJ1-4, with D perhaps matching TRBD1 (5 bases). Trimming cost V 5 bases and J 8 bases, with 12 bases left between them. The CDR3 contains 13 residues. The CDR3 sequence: CASSMAGTEKLFF. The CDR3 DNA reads TGTGCCAGCAGTATGGCCGGGACCGAAAAACTGTTTTTT.

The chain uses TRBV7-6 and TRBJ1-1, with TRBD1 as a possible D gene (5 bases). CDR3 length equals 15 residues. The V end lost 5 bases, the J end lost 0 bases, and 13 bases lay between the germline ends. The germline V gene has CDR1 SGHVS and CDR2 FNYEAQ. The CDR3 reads CASSLRGTMNTEAFF. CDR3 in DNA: TGTGCCAGCAGCCTGAGGGGAACCATGAACACTGAAGCTTTCTTT.

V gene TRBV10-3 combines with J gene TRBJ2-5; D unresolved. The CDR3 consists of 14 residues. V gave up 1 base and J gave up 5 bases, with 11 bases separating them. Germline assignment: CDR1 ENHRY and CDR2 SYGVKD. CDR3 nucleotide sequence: TGTGCCATCAGTGAGTTCGGAACGTCGGAGACCCAGTACTTC. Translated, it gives CAISEFGTSETQYF.

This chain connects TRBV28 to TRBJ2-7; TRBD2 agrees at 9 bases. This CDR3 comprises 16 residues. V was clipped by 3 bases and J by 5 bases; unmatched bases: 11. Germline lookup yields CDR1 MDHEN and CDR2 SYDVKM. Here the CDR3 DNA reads TGTGCCAGCAGTTTGGTAGAGGGACTAGCTTTTCACGAGCAGTACTTC. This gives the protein CASSLVEGLAFHEQYF.

The CDR3 nucleotides read TGTGCCAGCAGGAATAGCGGCACAGATACGCAGTATTTT. Protein: CASRNSGTDTQYF. This chain uses TRBV6-5 with TRBJ2-3; D possibly corresponds to TRBD2 (5 bases). Germline values: CDR1 MNHEY, CDR2 SVGAGI. The CDR3 loop spans 13 amino acids. The ends were cut back, 6 bases at V and 1 base at J, with 8 bases in the middle.

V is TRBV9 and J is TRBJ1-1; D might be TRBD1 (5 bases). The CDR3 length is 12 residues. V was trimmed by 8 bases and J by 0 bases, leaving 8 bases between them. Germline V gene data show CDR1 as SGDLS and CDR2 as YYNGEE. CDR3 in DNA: TGTGCCAGTCAGGGACTGAACACTGAAGCTTTCTTT. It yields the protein CASQGLNTEAFF.

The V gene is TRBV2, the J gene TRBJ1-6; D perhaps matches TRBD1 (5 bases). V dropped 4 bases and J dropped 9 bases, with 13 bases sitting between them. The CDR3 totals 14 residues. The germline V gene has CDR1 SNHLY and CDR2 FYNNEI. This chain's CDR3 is CASSVQGIGSPLHF. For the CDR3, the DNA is TGTGCCAGCAGTGTTCAGGGTATTGGTTCACCCCTCCACTTT. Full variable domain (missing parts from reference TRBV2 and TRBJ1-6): EPEVTQTPSHQVTQMGQEVILRCVPISNHLYFYWYRQILGQKVEFLVSFYNNEISEKSEIFDDQFSVERPDGSNFTLKIRSTKLEDSAMYFCASSVQGIGSPLHFGNGTRLTVT.

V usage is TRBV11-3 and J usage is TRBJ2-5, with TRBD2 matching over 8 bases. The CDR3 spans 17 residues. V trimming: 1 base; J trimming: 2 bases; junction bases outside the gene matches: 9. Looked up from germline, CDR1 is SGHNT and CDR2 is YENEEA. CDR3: CASSLVLLAGHQETQYF. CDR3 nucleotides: TGTGCCAGCAGCTTAGTACTTCTAGCGGGCCATCAAGAGACCCAGTACTTC.

The CDR3 protein is CASSLVPGSSYEQYF. As DNA, the CDR3 is TGTGCCAGCAGCTTAGTCCCGGGTTCTTCCTACGAGCAGTACTTC. The chain joins TRBV7-2 to TRBJ2-7; D remains ambiguous. V lost 1 base to trimming and J lost 1 base, with 11 bases between them. The CDR3 covers 15 residues. Germline CDR1 reads SGHTA; CDR2 reads FQGNSA.

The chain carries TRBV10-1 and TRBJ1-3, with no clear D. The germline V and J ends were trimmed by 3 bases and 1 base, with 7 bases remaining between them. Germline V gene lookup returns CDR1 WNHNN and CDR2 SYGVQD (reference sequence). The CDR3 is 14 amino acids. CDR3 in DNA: TGCGCCAGCAGTGAAGATTATTCTGGAAACACCATATATTTT. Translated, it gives CASSEDYSGNTIYF.

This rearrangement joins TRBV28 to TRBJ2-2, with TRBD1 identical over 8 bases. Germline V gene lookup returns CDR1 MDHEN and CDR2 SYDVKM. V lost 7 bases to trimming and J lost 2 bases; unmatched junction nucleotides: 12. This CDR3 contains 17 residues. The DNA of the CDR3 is TGTGCCAGCAAGGGCCCTCGGGGACAGGAAAACACCGGGGAGCTGTTTTTT. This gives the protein CASKGPRGQENTGELFF.

The chain's CDR3 is CASSPGQADTQYF. DNA for the CDR3: TGTGCCAGCTCACCCGGACAGGCGGATACGCAGTATTTT. This chain connects TRBV18 to TRBJ2-3, with TRBD1 matching 7 bases. The CDR3 is 13 residues long. V dropped 3 bases and J dropped 6; count of bases not matched to a gene: 3. CDR1 is KGHSH and CDR2 is LQKENI in the germline V gene.

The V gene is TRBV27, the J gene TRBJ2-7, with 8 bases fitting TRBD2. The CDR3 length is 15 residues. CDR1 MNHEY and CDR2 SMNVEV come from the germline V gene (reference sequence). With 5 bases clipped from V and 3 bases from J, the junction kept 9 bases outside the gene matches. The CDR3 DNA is TGTGCCAGCAGTCCGGTGGGGCGGGAGGACTACGAGCAGTACTTC. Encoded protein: CASSPVGREDYEQYF.

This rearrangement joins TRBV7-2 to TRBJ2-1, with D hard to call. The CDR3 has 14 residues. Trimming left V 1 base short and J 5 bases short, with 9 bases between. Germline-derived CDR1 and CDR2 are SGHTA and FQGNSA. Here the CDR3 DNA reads TGTGCCAGCAGCTTAGAGTTAGCAAACAATGAGCAGTTCTTC. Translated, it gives CASSLELANNEQFF. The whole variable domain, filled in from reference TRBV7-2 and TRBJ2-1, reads GAGVSQSPSNKVTEKGKDVELRCDPISGHTALYWYRQSLGQGLEFLIYFQGNSAPDKSGLPSDRFSAERTGGSVSTLTIQRTQQEDSAVYLCASSLELANNEQFFGPGTRLTVL.

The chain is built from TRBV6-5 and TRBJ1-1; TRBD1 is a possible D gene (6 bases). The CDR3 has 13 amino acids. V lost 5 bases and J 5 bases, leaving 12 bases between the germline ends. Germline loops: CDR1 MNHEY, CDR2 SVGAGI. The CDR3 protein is CASSRTGITEAFF. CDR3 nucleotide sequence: TGTGCCAGCAGTAGAACAGGGATAACTGAAGCTTTCTTT.

The CDR3 sequence is CASSFFGEAFF. Here the CDR3 DNA reads TGTGCCAGCAGTTTTTTTGGTGAAGCTTTCTTT. The chain couples TRBV27 to TRBJ1-1; D gene ambiguous. V was shortened by 3 bases and J by 7 bases, with 6 bases between the two germline ends. The CDR3 contains 11 residues. Per the germline V gene, CDR1 is MNHEY and CDR2 is SMNVEV (reference sequence).

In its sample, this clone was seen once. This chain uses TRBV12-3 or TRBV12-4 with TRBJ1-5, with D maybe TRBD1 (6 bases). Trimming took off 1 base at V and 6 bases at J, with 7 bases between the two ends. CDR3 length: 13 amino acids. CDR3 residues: CASSLVQGQPQHF. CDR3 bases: TGTGCCAGCAGTTTAGTACAGGGTCAGCCCCAGCATTTT.

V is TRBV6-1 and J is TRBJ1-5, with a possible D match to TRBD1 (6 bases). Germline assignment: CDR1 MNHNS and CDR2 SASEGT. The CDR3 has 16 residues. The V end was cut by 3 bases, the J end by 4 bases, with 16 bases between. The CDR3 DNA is TGTGCCAGCAGTGACCCCACCCGAGGGGGAAATCAGCCCCAGCATTTT. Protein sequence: CASSDPTRGGNQPQHF.

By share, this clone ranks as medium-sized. In DNA, the CDR3 is TGTGCCAGCAGAACAGGGAAGGGCAAAAACATTCAGTACTTC. Protein sequence: CASRTGKGKNIQYF. The chain combines TRBV6-5 with TRBJ2-4; tentative D call: TRBD1 (6 bases). Germline values: CDR1 MNHEY, CDR2 SVGAGI. This CDR3 is built from 14 residues. The ends were cut back, 6 bases at V and 3 bases at J, with 12 bases in the middle.

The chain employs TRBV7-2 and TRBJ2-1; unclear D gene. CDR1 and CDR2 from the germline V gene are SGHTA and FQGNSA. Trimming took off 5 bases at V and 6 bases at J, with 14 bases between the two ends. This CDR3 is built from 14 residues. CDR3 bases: TGTGCCAGCAGCCTCCCCAGGCGAGGCAATGAGCAGTTCTTC. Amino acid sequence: CASSLPRRGNEQFF.

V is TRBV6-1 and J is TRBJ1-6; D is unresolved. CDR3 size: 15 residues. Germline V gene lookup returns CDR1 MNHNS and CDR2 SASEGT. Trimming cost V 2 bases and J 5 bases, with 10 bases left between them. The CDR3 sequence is CASSESLGNNSPLHF. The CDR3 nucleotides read TGTGCCAGCAGTGAATCTTTAGGGAATAATTCACCCCTCCACTTT.

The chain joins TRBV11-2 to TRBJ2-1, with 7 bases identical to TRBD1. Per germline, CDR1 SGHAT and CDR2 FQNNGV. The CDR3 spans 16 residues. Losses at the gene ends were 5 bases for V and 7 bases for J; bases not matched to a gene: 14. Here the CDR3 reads CASSDRGQVKGNEQFF. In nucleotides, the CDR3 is TGTGCCAGCAGCGACCGTGGACAGGTAAAGGGGAATGAGCAGTTCTTC.